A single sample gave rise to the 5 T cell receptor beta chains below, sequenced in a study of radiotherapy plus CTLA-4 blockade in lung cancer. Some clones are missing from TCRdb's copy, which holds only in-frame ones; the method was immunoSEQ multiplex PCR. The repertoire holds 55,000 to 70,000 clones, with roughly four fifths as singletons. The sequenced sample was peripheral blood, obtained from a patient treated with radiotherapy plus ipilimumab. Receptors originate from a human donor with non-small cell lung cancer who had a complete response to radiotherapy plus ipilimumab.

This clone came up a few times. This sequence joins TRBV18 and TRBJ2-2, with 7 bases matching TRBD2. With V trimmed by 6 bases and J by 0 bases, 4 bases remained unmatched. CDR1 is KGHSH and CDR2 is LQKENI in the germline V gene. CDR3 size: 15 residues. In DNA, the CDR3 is TGTGCCAGCTCGAGAGCGGGGCCGAACACCGGGGAGCTGTTTTTT. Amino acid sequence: CASSRAGPNTGELFF.

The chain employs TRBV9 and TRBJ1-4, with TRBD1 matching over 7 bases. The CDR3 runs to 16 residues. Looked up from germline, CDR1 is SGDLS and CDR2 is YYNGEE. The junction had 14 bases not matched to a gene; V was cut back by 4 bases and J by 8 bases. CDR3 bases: TGTGCCAGCAGCCCGACAGGAGGGGGCCTTCGGGAAAAACTGTTTTTT. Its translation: CASSPTGGGLREKLFF.

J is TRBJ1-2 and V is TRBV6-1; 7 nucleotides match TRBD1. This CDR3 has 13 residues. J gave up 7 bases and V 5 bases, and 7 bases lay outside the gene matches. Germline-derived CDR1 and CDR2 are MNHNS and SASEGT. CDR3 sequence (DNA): TGTGCCAGCAGTCAGGCAGGGGGGTTTGGCTACACCTTC. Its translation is CASSQAGGFGYTF.

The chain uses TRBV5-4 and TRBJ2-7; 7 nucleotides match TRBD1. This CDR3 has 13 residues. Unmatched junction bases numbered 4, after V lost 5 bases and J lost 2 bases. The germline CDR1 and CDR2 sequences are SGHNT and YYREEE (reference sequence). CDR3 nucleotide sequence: TGTGCCAGCAGTGAGGACAGGACCTACGAGCAGTACTTC. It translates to CASSEDRTYEQYF.

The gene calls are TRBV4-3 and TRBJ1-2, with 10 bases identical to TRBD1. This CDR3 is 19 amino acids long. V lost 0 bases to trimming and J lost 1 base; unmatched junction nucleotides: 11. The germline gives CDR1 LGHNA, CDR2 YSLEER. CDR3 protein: CASSQDSGQGFAYNYGYTF. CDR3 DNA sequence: TGCGCCAGCAGCCAAGATTCGGGACAGGGGTTCGCCTATAACTATGGCTACACCTTC.